This entry concerns a single T cell receptor (beta chain). Its antigen is unidentified. A J-beta primer mix and a sample-barcoded 5' primer were used in a second PCR of about 7 to 12 cycles. TCRdb ran MiXCR on the 5' RACE reads and lists one entry per CDR3 protein. The table records 1.5 million to 2 million distinct CDR3 sequences, approximately 50% of them present only once. This CDR3 region has 13 residues. Germline CDR1 MNHEY, CDR2 SMNVEV (reference sequence). The V end was cut by 5 bases, the J end by 5 bases, with 12 bases between. The record originates from a study of blood T cells in healthy people across ages. Study results and caveats: With naive T cell percentage, TCR beta diversity showed a strong correlation.

This chain links TRBV27 with TRBJ1-2; D call uncertain. This TCR was recovered from a woman aged 40 to 50 in good health. The sequenced material came from blood. CDR3 amino acids: CASSTPGSYGYTF. The CDR3 coding sequence is TGTGCCAGCAGTACCCCCGGCTCGTATGGCTACACCTTC.